The entry below gives a single T cell receptor beta chain sequence along with its context. No antigen is known for it. Looked up from germline, CDR1 is SNHLY and CDR2 is FYNNEI. The CDR3 runs to 15 residues. The ends lost 4 bases at V and 9 bases at J; junction bases unmatched: 14. All DNA from each sorted CD8+ subset was loaded. Assay: immunoSEQ multiplex PCR; the TCRdb copy retains only in-frame clones and omits some. Of over 10,000 clones in the sample, roughly nine tenths were seen once. The data were taken from a study of blood T cell dynamics during melanoma immunotherapy. Whole-study results and caveats: Immune-effector CD8+ cells best matched cell-free DNA CDR3 sequences and were most clonal.

Time point given: pre-treatment baseline. This chain joins TRBV2 and TRBJ2-7; TRBD1 aligns across 8 bases. This TCR came from a human donor with melanoma. The specimen comprised effector memory CD8+ T cells from blood, sampled from a patient treated with checkpoint blockade. The CDR3 DNA reads as TGTGCCAGCAGTGTCTTCGGACAGGGCGCAGAAGGGCAGTACTTC. Its protein is CASSVFGQGAEGQYF.